This TCR beta chain was profiled in a study of cytomegalovirus exposure and HLA in healthy donors. Study-level findings and limits: Cytomegalovirus-associated TCR beta chains were listed, numbering roughly 150.

With 60 Vbeta and 13 Jbeta primers, the PCR was carried out. Clones were sequenced by immunoSEQ multiplex PCR, and TCRdb holds only the in-frame ones, with some missing. In all, the sample yields 200,000 or so clones. Worth noting for this clone: Its antigen is unidentified.

This CDR3 comprises 13 residues. In germline, CDR1 is LNHDA, CDR2 SQIVND (reference sequence). The V and J ends lost 7 bases and 4 bases respectively, with 10 bases between them. Sequenced sample: PBMCs. This TCR derives from a boy between 5 and 17 years old in good health and CMV-seronegative. The chain couples TRBV19 to TRBJ1-4; TRBD1 is a possible D gene (6 bases). The CDR3 coding sequence is TGTGCCAGTACGGACAGTAATAATGAAAAACTGTTTTTT. It translates to CASTDSNNEKLFF.